This TCR beta chain was recovered during a study of cytomegalovirus exposure and HLA in healthy donors. In the study overall: The 100 to 150 validation repertoires and the roughly 690 first-cohort repertoires shared a platform, a later analysis reported.

Some clones are missing from TCRdb's copy, which holds only in-frame ones; the method was immunoSEQ multiplex PCR. The repertoire holds about 200,000 clones, with roughly 83% as singletons. The CDR3 runs 15 residues. From germline, CDR1 is MGHRA and CDR2 YSYEKL. V dropped 1 base and J dropped 2; count of bases not matched to a gene: 5. Findings and caveats of the study: The classifier reportedly diagnosed cytomegalovirus status with high sensitivity and specificity. According to a subsequent analysis, TCR clusters from the first cohort were inclined to appear together in the 100 to 150 validation repertoires.

This clone is a singleton in its sample. Its antigen is not identified. The chain couples TRBV4-1 to TRBJ2-7; 7 nucleotides line up with TRBD1. The TCR originated in a woman under 30 in good health and CMV-seronegative. Sequences were obtained from PBMCs. The CDR3 region has the DNA TGCGCCAGCAGCCAAGGTGCAGGGGGAACCTACGAGCAGTACTTC. Protein sequence: CASSQGAGGTYEQYF.